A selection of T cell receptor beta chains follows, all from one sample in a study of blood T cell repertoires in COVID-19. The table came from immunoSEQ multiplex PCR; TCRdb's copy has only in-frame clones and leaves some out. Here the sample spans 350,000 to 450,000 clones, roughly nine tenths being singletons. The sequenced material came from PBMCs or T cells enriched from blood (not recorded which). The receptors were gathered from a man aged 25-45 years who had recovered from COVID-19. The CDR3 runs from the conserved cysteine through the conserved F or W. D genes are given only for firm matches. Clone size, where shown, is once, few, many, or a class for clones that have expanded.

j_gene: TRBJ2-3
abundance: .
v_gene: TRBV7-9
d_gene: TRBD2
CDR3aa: CASSPTPGLEWGDTQYF
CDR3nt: TGTGCCAGCAGCCCAACCCCAGGACTAGAATGGGGGGATACGCAGTATTTT

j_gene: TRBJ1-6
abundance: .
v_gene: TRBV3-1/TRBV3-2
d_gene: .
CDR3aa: CASSQGVVAGRSPLHF
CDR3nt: TGTGCCAGCAGCCAAGGTGTCGTCGCGGGACGTTCACCCCTCCACTTT

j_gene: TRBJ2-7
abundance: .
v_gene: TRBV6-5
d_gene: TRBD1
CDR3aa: CASRWGTGAYEQYF
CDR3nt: TGTGCCAGCAGGTGGGGGACAGGAGCCTACGAGCAGTACTTC

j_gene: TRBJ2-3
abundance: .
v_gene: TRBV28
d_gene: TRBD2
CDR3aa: CASSLLAGVTDTQYF
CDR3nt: TGTGCCAGCAGCCTCCTCGCGGGAGTAACAGATACGCAGTATTTT

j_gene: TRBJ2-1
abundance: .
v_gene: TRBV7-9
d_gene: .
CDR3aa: CASGTGNRNEQFF
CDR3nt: TGTGCCAGCGGAACAGGGAATCGCAATGAGCAGTTCTTC

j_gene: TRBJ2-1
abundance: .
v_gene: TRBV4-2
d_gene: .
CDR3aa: CASSQDSLKYNEQFF
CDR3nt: TGTGCCAGCAGCCAAGATAGTCTGAAATACAATGAGCAGTTCTTC

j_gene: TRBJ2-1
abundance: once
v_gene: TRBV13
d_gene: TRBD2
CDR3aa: CASSPEGGGSSYNEQFF
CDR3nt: TGTGCCAGCAGCCCCGAGGGCGGCGGGAGCTCCTACAATGAGCAGTTCTTC

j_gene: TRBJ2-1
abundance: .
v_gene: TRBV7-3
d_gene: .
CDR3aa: CASSSGEGNEQFF
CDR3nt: TGTGCCAGCAGCTCCGGAGAAGGAAATGAGCAGTTCTTC

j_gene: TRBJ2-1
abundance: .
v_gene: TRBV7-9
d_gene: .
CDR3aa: CASSTAGGYNEQFF
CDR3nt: TGTGCCAGCAGCACGGCCGGAGGATATAATGAGCAGTTCTTC

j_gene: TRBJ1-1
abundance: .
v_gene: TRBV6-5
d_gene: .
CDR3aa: CASTPRVGNTEAFF
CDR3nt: TGTGCCAGCACCCCACGGGTAGGGAACACTGAAGCTTTCTTT

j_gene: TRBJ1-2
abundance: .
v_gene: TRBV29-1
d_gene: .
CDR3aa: CSATENYGYTF
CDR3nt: TGCAGCGCGACTGAAAACTATGGCTACACCTTC

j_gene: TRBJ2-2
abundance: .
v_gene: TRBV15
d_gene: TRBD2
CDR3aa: CATSRELAGTGELFF
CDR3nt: TGTGCCACCAGCAGAGAGTTAGCGGGGACCGGGGAGCTGTTTTTT

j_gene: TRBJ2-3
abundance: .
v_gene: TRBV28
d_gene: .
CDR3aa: CASSGGSADTQYF
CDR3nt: TGTGCCAGCAGTGGGGGGAGCGCAGATACGCAGTATTTT

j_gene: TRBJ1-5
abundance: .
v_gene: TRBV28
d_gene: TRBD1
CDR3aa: CASSLPDRGSNQPQHF
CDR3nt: TGTGCCAGCAGTTTACCGGACAGGGGGAGCAATCAGCCCCAGCATTTT

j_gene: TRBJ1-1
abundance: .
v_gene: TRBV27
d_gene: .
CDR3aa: CASSLSSGVSTEAFF
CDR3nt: TGTGCCAGCAGTTTATCTTCCGGGGTGAGCACTGAAGCTTTCTTT

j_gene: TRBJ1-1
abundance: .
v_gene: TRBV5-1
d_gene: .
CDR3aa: CASSDADRPNTEAFF
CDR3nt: TGCGCCAGCAGCGATGCCGACAGGCCGAACACTGAAGCTTTCTTT

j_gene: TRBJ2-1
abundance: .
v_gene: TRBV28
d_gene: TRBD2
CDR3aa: CASSLSRTSSSYNEQFF
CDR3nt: TGTGCCAGCAGTTTATCACGGACTAGCAGTTCCTACAATGAGCAGTTCTTC

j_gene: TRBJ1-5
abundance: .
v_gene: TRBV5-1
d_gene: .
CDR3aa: CASSLGGGGQPQHF
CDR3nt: TGCGCCAGCAGCTTGGGTGGGGGCGGACAGCCCCAGCATTTT

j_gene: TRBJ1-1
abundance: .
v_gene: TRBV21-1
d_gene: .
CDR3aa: CASSKIGDRGLNTEAFF
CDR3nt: TGTGCCAGCAGCAAAATTGGGGACAGGGGCTTGAACACTGAAGCTTTCTTT

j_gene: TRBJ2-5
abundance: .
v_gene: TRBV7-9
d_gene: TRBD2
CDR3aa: CASSLRLALGETQYF
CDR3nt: TGTGCCAGCAGCTTGAGACTAGCTTTAGGAGAGACCCAGTACTTC

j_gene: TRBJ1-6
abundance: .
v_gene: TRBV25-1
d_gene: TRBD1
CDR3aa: CASSGTVSPLHF
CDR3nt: TGTGCCAGCAGCGGGACAGTTTCACCCCTCCACTTT

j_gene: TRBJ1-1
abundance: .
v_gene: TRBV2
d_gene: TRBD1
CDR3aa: CASSGQGPASGEAFF
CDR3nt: TGTGCCAGCTCGGGACAGGGGCCAGCCAGCGGTGAAGCTTTCTTT

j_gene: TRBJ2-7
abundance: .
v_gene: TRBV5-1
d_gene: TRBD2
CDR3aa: CASSLGLAKTYEQYF
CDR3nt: TGCGCCAGCAGCTTAGGACTAGCGAAAACCTACGAGCAGTACTTC

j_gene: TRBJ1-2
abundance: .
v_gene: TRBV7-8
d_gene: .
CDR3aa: CASSPGQDYGYTF
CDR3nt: TGTGCCAGCAGCCCCGGACAAGACTATGGCTACACCTTC

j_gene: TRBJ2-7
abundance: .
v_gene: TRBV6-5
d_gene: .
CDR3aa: CASSYSRTTYEQYF
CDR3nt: TGTGCCAGCAGTTATTCAAGAACAACCTACGAGCAGTACTTC

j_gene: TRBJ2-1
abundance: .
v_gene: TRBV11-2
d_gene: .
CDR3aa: CASSRRREGVNEQFF
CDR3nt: TGTGCCAGCAGCCGCCGACGAGAGGGAGTTAATGAGCAGTTCTTC